One sample yielded the 17 T cell receptor beta chains listed below, sequenced in a study of shared clonotypes between healthy human individuals. Profiled with immunoSEQ multiplex PCR; TCRdb holds only in-frame clones, not every one. Here the sample spans 2,500,000 or so clones, 85% to 95% being singletons. The specimen was naive CD4+ T cells from PBMCs. Subset defined: CD45RA+ positively selected. These receptors were obtained from a man between 18 and 35 years old in good health. Some clones in this sample may be carry-over from other donors' samples.

J is TRBJ2-7 and V is TRBV5-1, with TRBD1 matching 7 bases. CDR3 size: 14 residues. The V gene end was trimmed by 0 bases and the J gene end by 5 bases; junction bases not matched to a gene: 5. Germline CDR1 SGHRS, CDR2 YFSETQ. The CDR3 nucleotides read TGCGCCAGCAGCTTGGGGCCAGGGGGAGACGAGCAGTACTTC. Amino acid sequence: CASSLGPGGDEQYF. The full variable domain, rest sourced from reference TRBV5-1 and TRBJ2-7, is KAGVTQTPRYLIKTRGQQVTLSCSPISGHRSVSWYQQTPGQGLQFLFEYFSETQRNKGNFPGRFSGRQFSNSRSEMNVSTLELGDSALYLCASSLGPGGDEQYFGPGTRLTVT.

V usage is TRBV28 and J usage is TRBJ2-7, with TRBD1 identical over 9 bases. CDR1 and CDR2 (germline): MDHEN, SYDVKM. CDR3 length equals 17 residues. Trimming cost V 4 bases and J 3 bases; bases outside gene matches: 13. The CDR3 sequence is CASSSFSSGTGIYEQYF. In DNA form, the CDR3 reads TGTGCCAGCAGTTCATTTTCGTCCGGGACAGGGATCTACGAGCAGTACTTC.

The chain recombines TRBV5-4 with TRBJ2-1, with 11 bases matching TRBD2. Unmatched junction bases numbered 5, after V lost 3 bases and J lost 3 bases. This CDR3 is 16 amino acids long. Germline V CDR1 and CDR2: SGHNT, YYREEE (reference sequence). The CDR3 region has the DNA TGTGCCAGCAGCTCTCTGCTAGCGGGAGGCTACAATGAGCAGTTCTTC. Protein product: CASSSLLAGGYNEQFF.

This clone has a single count. Other DNA sequences in the sample encode the same CDR3. The rearrangement uses TRBV5-1 and TRBJ2-1; D assignment may be TRBD1 or TRBD2 (5 bases each). Germline CDR1 and CDR2: SGHRS and YFSETQ. V gave up 1 base and J gave up 0 bases, with 8 bases separating them. The CDR3 is 15 residues long. DNA of the CDR3: TGCGCCAGCAGCTTGAATGGGGGCTCCTACAATGAGCAGTTCTTC. It encodes CASSLNGGSYNEQFF.

The chain has TRBV4-1 and TRBJ1-3; the D gene is possibly TRBD1 (6 bases). The CDR3 is made up of 19 amino acids. CDR1 and CDR2 (germline): MGHRA, YSYEKL. Trimming took off 1 base at V and 1 base at J, with 20 bases between the two ends. This chain's CDR3 is CASSQAVDRTGKSGNTIYF. The CDR3 nucleotides read TGCGCCAGCAGCCAAGCCGTAGACCGTACAGGGAAATCTGGAAACACCATATATTTT.

The chain recombines TRBV4-3 with TRBJ2-4; D call uncertain. This CDR3 comprises 15 residues. Per the germline V gene, CDR1 is LGHNA and CDR2 is YSLEER. V gave up 0 bases and J gave up 6 bases, with 12 bases separating them. CDR3 loop: CASSQDAGIPNIQYF. The CDR3 bases are TGCGCCAGCAGCCAAGATGCTGGGATCCCAAACATTCAGTACTTC.

The chain combines TRBV9 with TRBJ2-2, with D possibly being TRBD2 (6 bases). Germline V CDR1 and CDR2: SGDLS, YYNGEE. Trimming left V 3 bases short and J 4 bases short, with 13 bases between. The CDR3 sequence is 15 residues long. The DNA of the CDR3 is TGTGCCAGCAGCGAGGTCGGGAGTGTCACCGGGGAGCTGTTTTTT. This translates into CASSEVGSVTGELFF.

V usage is TRBV7-2 and J usage is TRBJ2-5; tentative D call: TRBD2 (7 bases). The CDR3 consists of 15 residues. The V and J ends lost 5 bases and 5 bases respectively, with 18 bases between them. Germline V gene data show CDR1 as SGHTA and CDR2 as FQGNSA. The CDR3 DNA follows: TGTGCCAGCAGCCACCAGTGGGGGGGCGGGGAGACCCAGTACTTC. This codes for CASSHQWGGGETQYF.

The CDR3 sequence is CASGLVLGGVVTVGYTF. CDR3 nucleotide sequence: TGTGCTAGTGGTTTGGTACTGGGAGGGGTGGTGACGGTCGGCTACACCTTC. The chain employs TRBV12-5 and TRBJ1-2, with D possibly matching TRBD1 (5 bases). This CDR3 is built from 17 residues. V was clipped by 0 bases and J by 8 bases, with 22 bases between them. Looked up from germline, CDR1 is LGHNT and CDR2 is FRNRAP.

The rearrangement joins TRBV4-2 to TRBJ1-5; D gene uncertain. Germline V gene data show CDR1 as LGHNA and CDR2 as YNFKEQ. Trimming left V 0 bases short and J 4 bases short, with 7 bases between. The CDR3 consists of 14 residues. Written as DNA, the CDR3 is TGTGCCAGCAGCCAAGATATTGGGAATCAGCCCCAGCATTTT. The encoded protein is CASSQDIGNQPQHF.

The chain employs TRBV5-1 and TRBJ2-1; 12 bases are shared with TRBD2. Losses at the gene ends were 4 bases for V and 6 bases for J; bases not matched to a gene: 8. Germline values: CDR1 SGHRS, CDR2 YFSETQ. The CDR3 has 16 amino acids. This CDR3 reads CASSATSGSWGNEQFF. In nucleotides, the CDR3 is TGCGCCAGCAGCGCGACTAGCGGGAGTTGGGGCAATGAGCAGTTCTTC. Full variable domain (missing parts from reference TRBV5-1 and TRBJ2-1): KAGVTQTPRYLIKTRGQQVTLSCSPISGHRSVSWYQQTPGQGLQFLFEYFSETQRNKGNFPGRFSGRQFSNSRSEMNVSTLELGDSALYLCASSATSGSWGNEQFFGPGTRLTVL.

The chain couples TRBV9 to TRBJ2-1; 11 bases agree with TRBD2. The CDR3 covers 17 residues. Germline loops: CDR1 SGDLS, CDR2 YYNGEE. V dropped 4 bases and J dropped 7; count of bases not matched to a gene: 13. This chain's CDR3 is CASSPLKLAGDANEQFF. The CDR3 DNA follows: TGTGCCAGCAGCCCCCTTAAACTAGCGGGAGATGCGAATGAGCAGTTCTTC. The complete variable domain, with remaining parts taken from reference TRBV9 and TRBJ2-1, reads DSGVTQTPKHLITATGQRVTLRCSPRSGDLSVYWYQQSLDQGLQFLIQYYNGEERAKGNILERFSAQQFPDLHSELNLSSLELGDSALYFCASSPLKLAGDANEQFFGPGTRLTVL.

This chain joins TRBV9 and TRBJ2-3; TRBD2 is a possible D gene (6 bases). CDR3 length equals 15 residues. Germline V gene data show CDR1 as SGDLS and CDR2 as YYNGEE. With 6 bases removed from V and 4 bases from J, the gap between germline ends came to 18 bases. The CDR3 sequence is CASTLAGRGPDTQYF. CDR3 nucleotides: TGTGCCAGCACCCTCGCGGGGCGGGGACCAGATACGCAGTATTTT.

V gene TRBV13 combines with J gene TRBJ2-5, with D perhaps matching TRBD1 (6 bases). V lost 4 bases, J lost 0 bases, and 18 bases lay in between. The CDR3 contains 17 residues. Germline V gene lookup returns CDR1 PRHDT and CDR2 FYEKMQ (reference sequence). CDR3 sequence: CASSSAIGTLDQETQYF. The CDR3 DNA reads TGTGCCAGCAGCTCCGCAATCGGGACACTGGACCAAGAGACCCAGTACTTC.

The chain has TRBV25-1 and TRBJ2-2; possibly TRBD2 for D (5 bases). Trimming left V 3 bases short and J 0 bases short, with 11 bases between. Germline V gene data show CDR1 as MGHDK and CDR2 as SYGVNS. The CDR3 consists of 16 residues. For the CDR3, the DNA is TGTGCCAGCAGTGAGTGGCGGGCCGCGAACACCGGGGAGCTGTTTTTT. Protein sequence: CASSEWRAANTGELFF.

The chain combines TRBV5-1 with TRBJ2-3; TRBD2 agrees at 11 bases. The junction had 7 bases not matched to a gene; V was cut back by 4 bases and J by 6 bases. Looked up from germline, CDR1 is SGHRS and CDR2 is YFSETQ. The CDR3 has 15 residues. CDR3 loop: CASSGGLAAWDTQYF. Here the CDR3 DNA reads TGCGCCAGCAGCGGGGGACTAGCGGCCTGGGATACGCAGTATTTT.

The chain is built from TRBV27 and TRBJ2-7; D call uncertain. The CDR3 has 13 amino acids. Germline values: CDR1 MNHEY, CDR2 SMNVEV (reference sequence). The germline V and J ends were trimmed by 2 bases and 4 bases, with 9 bases remaining between them. In nucleotides, the CDR3 is TGTGCCAGCAGTTTAGAAGTAGGATACGAGCAGTACTTC. Its translation: CASSLEVGYEQYF.